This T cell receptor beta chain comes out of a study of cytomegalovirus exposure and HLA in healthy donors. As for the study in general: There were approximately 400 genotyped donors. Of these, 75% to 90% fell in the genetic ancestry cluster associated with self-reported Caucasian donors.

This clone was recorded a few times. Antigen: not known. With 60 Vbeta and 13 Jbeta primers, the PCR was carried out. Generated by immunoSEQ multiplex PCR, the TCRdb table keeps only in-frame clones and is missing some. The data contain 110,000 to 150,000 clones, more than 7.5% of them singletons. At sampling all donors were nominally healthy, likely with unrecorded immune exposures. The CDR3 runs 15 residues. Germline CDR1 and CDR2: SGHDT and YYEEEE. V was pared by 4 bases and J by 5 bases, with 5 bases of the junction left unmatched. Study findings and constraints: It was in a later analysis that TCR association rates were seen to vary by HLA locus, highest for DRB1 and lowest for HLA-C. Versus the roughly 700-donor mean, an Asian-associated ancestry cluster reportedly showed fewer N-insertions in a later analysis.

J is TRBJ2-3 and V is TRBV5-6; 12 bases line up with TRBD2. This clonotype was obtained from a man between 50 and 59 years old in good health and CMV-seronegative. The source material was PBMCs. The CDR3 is CASSPTSGSGDTQYF. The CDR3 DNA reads TGTGCCAGCAGCCCGACTAGCGGGAGCGGAGATACGCAGTATTTT.